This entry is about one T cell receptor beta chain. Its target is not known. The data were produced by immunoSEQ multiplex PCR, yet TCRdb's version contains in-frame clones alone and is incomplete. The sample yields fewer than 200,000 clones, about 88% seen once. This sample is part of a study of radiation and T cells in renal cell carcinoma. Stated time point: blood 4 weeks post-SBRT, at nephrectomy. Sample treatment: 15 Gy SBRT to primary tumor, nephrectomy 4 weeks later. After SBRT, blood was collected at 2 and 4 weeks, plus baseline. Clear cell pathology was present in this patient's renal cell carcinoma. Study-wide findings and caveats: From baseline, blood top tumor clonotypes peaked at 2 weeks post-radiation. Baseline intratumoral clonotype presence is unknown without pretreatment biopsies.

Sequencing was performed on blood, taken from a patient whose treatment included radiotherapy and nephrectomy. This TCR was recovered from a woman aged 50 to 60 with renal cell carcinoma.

DNA for the CDR3: TGCGCCAGGGCCCGGGAGCAGTTCTTC. Its translation is CARAREQFF. The chain has TRBV5-1 and TRBJ2-1; D uncertain. The CDR3 sequence is 9 residues long. V was pared by 8 bases and J by 10 bases, with 7 bases between. The germline gives CDR1 SGHRS, CDR2 YFSETQ.